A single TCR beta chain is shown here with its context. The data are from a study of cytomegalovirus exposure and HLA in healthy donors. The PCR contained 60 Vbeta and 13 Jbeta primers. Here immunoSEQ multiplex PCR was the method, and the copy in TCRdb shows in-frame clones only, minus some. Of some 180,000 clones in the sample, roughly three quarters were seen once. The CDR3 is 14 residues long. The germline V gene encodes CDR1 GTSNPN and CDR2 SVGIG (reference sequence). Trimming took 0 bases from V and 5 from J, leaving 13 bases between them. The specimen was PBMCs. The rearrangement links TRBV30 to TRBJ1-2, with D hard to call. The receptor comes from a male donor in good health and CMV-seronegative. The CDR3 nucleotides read TGTGCCTGGAGTGTATCAATGTCGCGGTATGGCTACACCTTC. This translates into CAWSVSMSRYGYTF.